These T cell receptor beta chains were read from a single sample in a study of early T cells in non-severe SARS-CoV-2 infection. Via MiXCR, TCRdb re-called the 5' RACE reads, giving one row per CDR3 protein. This sample has about 55,000 distinct CDR3 sequences, with under 15% found just once. The material was whole blood, obtained at baseline. The source is an adult who was a healthcare worker with PCR-confirmed SARS-CoV-2 infection or an uninfected control (not recorded which). Each CDR3 is given with its conserved first and last residue. The D gene is left open where the match is weak. Some rows mark clone size as missing; the rest say once, few, many or name a class of expanded clone.

V gene	clone size	D gene	J gene	CDR3 DNA	CDR3 protein
TRBV12-3/TRBV12-4	many	TRBD1	TRBJ1-6	TGTGCCAGCACCAGAACAGGGGACGGGTCACCCCTCCACTTT	CASTRTGDGSPLHF
TRBV28	few	NA	TRBJ2-1	TGTGCCAGCACCCTAGGGAATGAGCAGTTCTTC	CASTLGNEQFF
TRBV5-1	NA	TRBD1	TRBJ2-2	TGCGCCAGCAGCTTAGGGGGCCTAATCACCGGGGAGCTGTTTTTT	CASSLGGLITGELFF
TRBV12-3/TRBV12-4	few	NA	TRBJ2-2	TGTGCCAGCACCCCCCCGGGTTTCGGGGAGCTGTTTTTT	CASTPPGFGELFF
TRBV14	few	NA	TRBJ1-5	TGTGCCAGCAGCCAAGCAGGGAACCCCTGGCCCCAGCATTTT	CASSQAGNPWPQHF
TRBV7-9	NA	TRBD1	TRBJ2-3	TGTGCCCCAGGGGACAGGGATACAGATACGCAGTATTTT	CAPGDRDTDTQYF
TRBV29-1	once	TRBD2	TRBJ2-3	TGCAGCGTGCGTAGCGGGAGAGATACGCAGTATTTT	CSVRSGRDTQYF
TRBV12-3/TRBV12-4	many	NA	TRBJ2-7	TGTGCCAGCAGGCGTAGGGGGGTGGGCACCTACGAGCAGTACTTC	CASRRRGVGTYEQYF
TRBV3-1	few	NA	TRBJ1-1	TGTGCCAGCAGCCGGGCCTCTGGGGGGACTGAAGCTTTCTTT	CASSRASGGTEAFF
TRBV2	many	NA	TRBJ2-3	TGTGCCAGCAGATTAACCGGGACCGCAACCCCAGATACGCAGTATTTT	CASRLTGTATPDTQYF
TRBV7-2	many	NA	TRBJ2-3	TGTGCCAGCAGCTACACAGATACGCAGTATTTT	CASSYTDTQYF
TRBV5-8	few	NA	TRBJ1-5	TGTGCCAGCAGCTTATCAGGCGATAGCAATCAGCCCCAGCATTTT	CASSLSGDSNQPQHF
TRBV3-1	NA	NA	TRBJ2-7	TGTGCCAGCAGCCAAGTGAGGAACGAGCAGTACTTC	CASSQVRNEQYF
TRBV27	many	NA	TRBJ2-4	TGTGCCAGCAGTGTCGGAAGTGTCCCCAGAAACATTCAGTACTTC	CASSVGSVPRNIQYF
TRBV10-2	few	NA	TRBJ2-7	TGCGCCAGCAGTGAGGGACCGTCCTACGAGCAGTACTTC	CASSEGPSYEQYF
TRBV4-1	once	NA	TRBJ1-1	TGCGCCAGCAGCCACACAGCTCGCATGAACACTGAAGCTTTCTTT	CASSHTARMNTEAFF
TRBV12-3/TRBV12-4	few	TRBD1	TRBJ2-7	TGTGCCAGCAGCGGACAGGGGGGCGAGCAGTACTTC	CASSGQGGEQYF
TRBV30	many	NA	TRBJ1-1	TGTGCCTGGAGTCTGACAGTGAACACTGAAGCTTTCTTT	CAWSLTVNTEAFF
TRBV2	few	TRBD2	TRBJ2-1	TGTGCCAGCAGTGACAACGGTAGGCTAGCGGGAGATAAGCAGTTCTTC	CASSDNGRLAGDKQFF
TRBV7-9	many	NA	TRBJ1-1	TGTGCCAGCAGTTTTACACAGAACACTGAAGCTTTCTTT	CASSFTQNTEAFF
TRBV18	NA	NA	TRBJ1-1	TGTGCCAGCTCACCACGTTTACAGCAGAACACTGAAGCTTTCTTT	CASSPRLQQNTEAFF
TRBV5-1	NA	TRBD2	TRBJ2-5	TGCGCCAGCAGCGGACTAGCGGGCACACAAGAGACCCAGTACTTC	CASSGLAGTQETQYF
TRBV11-2	NA	TRBD2	TRBJ2-5	TGTGCCAGCAGCATCCGACTAGCCGGGAAGGAGACCCAGTACTTC	CASSIRLAGKETQYF